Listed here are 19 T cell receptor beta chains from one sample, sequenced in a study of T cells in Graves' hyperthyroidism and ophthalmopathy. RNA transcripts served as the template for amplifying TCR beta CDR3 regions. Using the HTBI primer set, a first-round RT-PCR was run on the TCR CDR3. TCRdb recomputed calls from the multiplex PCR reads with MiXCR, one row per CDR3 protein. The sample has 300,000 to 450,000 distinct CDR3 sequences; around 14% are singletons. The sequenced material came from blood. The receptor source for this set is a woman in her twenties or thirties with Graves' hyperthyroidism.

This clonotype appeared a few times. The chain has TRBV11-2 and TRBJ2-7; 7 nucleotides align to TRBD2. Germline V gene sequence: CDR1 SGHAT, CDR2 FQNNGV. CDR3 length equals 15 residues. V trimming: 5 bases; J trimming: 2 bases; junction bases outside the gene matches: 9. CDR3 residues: CASSPWSSGTYEQYF. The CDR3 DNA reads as TGTGCCAGCAGCCCTTGGTCTAGCGGAACCTACGAGCAGTACTTC.

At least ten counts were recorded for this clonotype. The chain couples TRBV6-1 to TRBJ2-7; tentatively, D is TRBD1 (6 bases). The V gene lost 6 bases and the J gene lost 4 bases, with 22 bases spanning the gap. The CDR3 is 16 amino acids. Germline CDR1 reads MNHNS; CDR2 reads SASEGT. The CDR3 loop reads CASRLSQGMLEYEQYF. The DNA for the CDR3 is TGTGCCAGCAGATTATCACAGGGAATGCTCGAATACGAGCAGTACTTC.

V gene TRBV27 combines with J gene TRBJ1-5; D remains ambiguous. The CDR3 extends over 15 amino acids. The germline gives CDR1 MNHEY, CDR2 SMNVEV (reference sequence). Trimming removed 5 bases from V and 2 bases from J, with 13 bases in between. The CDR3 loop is CASSGLPVGNQPQHF. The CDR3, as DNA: TGTGCCAGCAGTGGTCTTCCAGTGGGCAATCAGCCCCAGCATTTT.

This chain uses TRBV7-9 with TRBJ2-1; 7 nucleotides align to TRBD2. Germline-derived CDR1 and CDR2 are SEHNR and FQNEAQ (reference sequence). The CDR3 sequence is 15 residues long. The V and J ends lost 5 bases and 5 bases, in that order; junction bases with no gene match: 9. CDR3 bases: TGTGCCAGCAGCCTGCCGGGAGGACCAAACAATGAGCAGTTCTTC. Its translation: CASSLPGGPNNEQFF.

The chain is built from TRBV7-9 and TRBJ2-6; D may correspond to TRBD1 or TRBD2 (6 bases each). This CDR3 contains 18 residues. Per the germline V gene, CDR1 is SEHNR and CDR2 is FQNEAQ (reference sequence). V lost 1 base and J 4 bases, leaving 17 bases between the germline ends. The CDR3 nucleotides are TGTGCCAGCAGCTTAGAGGTGGGGGGCGCAACGGGGGCCAACGTCCTGACTTTC. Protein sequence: CASSLEVGGATGANVLTF. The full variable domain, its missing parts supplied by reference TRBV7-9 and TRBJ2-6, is DTGVSQNPRHKITKRGQNVTFRCDPISEHNRLYWYRQTLGQGPEFLTYFQNEAQLEKSRLLSDRFSAERPKGSFSTLEIQRTEQGDSAMYLCASSLEVGGATGANVLTFGAGSRLTVL.

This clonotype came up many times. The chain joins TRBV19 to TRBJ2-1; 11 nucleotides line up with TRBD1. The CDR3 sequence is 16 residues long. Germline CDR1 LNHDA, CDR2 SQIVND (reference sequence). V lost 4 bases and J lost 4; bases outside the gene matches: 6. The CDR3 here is CASSSYGQGAYNEQFF. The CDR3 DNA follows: TGTGCCAGTAGTAGCTACGGACAGGGGGCATACAATGAGCAGTTCTTC.

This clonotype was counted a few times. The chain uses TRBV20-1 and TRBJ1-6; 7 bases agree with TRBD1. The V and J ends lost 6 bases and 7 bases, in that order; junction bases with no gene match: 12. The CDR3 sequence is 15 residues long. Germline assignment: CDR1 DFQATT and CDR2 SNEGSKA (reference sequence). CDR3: CSAERTGLGNSPLHF. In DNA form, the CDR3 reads TGCAGTGCCGAGAGGACAGGCCTAGGGAATTCACCCCTCCACTTT.

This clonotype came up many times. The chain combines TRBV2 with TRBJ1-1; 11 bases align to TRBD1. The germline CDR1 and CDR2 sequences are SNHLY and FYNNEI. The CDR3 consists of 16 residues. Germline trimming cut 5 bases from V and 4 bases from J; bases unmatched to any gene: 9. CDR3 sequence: CASSPGQGAVFTEAFF. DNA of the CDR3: TGTGCCAGCAGTCCAGGACAGGGGGCGGTTTTCACTGAAGCTTTCTTT.

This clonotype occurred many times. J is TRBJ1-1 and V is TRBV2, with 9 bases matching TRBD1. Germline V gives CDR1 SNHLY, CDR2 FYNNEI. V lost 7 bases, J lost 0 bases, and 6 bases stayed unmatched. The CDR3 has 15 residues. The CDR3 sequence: CASKGQGFMNTEAFF. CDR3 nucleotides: TGTGCCAGCAAAGGACAGGGGTTCATGAACACTGAAGCTTTCTTT. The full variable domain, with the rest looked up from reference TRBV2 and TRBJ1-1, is EPEVTQTPSHQVTQMGQEVILRCVPISNHLYFYWYRQILGQKVEFLVSFYNNEISEKSEIFDDQFSVERPDGSNFTLKIRSTKLEDSAMYFCASKGQGFMNTEAFFGQGTRLTVV.

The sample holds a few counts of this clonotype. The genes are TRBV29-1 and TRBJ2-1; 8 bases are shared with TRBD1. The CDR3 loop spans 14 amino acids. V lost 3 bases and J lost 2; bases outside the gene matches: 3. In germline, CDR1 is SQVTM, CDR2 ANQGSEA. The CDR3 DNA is TGCAGCGTTGAGGGACAGGAAGCCTACAATGAGCAGTTCTTC. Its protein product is CSVEGQEAYNEQFF.

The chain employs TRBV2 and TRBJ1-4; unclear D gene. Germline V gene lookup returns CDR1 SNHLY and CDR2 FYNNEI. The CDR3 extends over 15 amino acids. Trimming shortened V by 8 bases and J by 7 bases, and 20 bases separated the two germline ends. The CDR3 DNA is TGTGCCAGCCATCCTTTCCCGGAGCAAGGTGAAAAACTGTTTTTT. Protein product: CASHPFPEQGEKLFF. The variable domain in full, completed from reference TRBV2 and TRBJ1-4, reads EPEVTQTPSHQVTQMGQEVILRCVPISNHLYFYWYRQILGQKVEFLVSFYNNEISEKSEIFDDQFSVERPDGSNFTLKIRSTKLEDSAMYFCASHPFPEQGEKLFFGSGTQLSVL.

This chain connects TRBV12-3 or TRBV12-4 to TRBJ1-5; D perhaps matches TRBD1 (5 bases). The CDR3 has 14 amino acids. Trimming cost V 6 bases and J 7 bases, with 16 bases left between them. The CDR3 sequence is CASRPSPGGQPQHF. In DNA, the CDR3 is TGTGCCAGCAGGCCAAGTCCGGGGGGACAGCCCCAGCATTTT.

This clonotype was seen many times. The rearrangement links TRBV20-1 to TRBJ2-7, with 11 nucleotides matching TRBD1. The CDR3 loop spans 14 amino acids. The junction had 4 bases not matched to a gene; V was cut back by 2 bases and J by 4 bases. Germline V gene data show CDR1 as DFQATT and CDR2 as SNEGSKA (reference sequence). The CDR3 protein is CSARRGTGGYEQYF. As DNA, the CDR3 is TGCAGTGCTAGAAGGGGGACAGGGGGTTACGAGCAGTACTTC.

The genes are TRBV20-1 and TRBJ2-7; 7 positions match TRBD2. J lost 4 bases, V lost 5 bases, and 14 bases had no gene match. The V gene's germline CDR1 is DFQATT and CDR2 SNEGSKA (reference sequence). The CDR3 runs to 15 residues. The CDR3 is CSAPRTRSGNYEQYF. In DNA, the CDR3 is TGCAGTGCTCCCCGGACTAGGAGCGGAAATTACGAGCAGTACTTC.

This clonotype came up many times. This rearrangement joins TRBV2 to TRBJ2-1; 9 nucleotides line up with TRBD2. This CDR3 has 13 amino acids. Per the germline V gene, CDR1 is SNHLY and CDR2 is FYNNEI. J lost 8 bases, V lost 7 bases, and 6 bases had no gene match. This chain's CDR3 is CASTGVAGDEQFF. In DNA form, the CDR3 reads TGTGCCAGCACGGGAGTAGCGGGGGATGAGCAGTTCTTC.

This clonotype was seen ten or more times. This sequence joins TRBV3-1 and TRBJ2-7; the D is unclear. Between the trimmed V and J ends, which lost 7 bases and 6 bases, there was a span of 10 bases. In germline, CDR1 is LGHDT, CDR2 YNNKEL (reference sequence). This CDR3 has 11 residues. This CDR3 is CASTSPCEQYF. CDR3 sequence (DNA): TGTGCCAGCACGTCGCCCTGCGAGCAGTACTTC.

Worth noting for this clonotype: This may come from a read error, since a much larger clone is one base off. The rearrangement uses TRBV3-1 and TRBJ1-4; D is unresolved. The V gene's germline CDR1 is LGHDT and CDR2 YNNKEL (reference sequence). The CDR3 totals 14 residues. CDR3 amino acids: CANSQGHTSEKLFF. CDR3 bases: TGTGCCAACAGCCAAGGGCACACAAGTGAAAAACTGTTTTTT.

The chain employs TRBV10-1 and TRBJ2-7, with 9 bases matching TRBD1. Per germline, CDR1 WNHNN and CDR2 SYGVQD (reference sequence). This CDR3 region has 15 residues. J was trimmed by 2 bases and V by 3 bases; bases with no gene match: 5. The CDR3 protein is CASSDGTGTPYEQYF. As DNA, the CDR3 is TGCGCCAGCAGTGATGGGACAGGGACGCCCTACGAGCAGTACTTC.

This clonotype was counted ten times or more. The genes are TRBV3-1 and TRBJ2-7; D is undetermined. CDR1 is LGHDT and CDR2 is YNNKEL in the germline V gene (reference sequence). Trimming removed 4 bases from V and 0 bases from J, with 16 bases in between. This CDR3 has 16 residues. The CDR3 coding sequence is TGTGCCAGCAGCCCAACCTCGGGCGGCCGCTCCTACGAGCAGTACTTC. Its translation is CASSPTSGGRSYEQYF.